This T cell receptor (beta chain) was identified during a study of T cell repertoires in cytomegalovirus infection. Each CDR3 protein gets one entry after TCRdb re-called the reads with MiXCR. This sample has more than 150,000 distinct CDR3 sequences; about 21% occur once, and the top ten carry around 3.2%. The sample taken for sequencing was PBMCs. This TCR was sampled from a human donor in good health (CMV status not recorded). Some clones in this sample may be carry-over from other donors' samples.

The CDR3 here is CASTRSGAGYNEQFF. In DNA, the CDR3 is TGTGCCAGCACCCGGAGTGGGGCCGGGTACAATGAGCAGTTCTTC. The chain is built from TRBV12-3 or TRBV12-4 and TRBJ2-1, with a weak D call TRBD1 (5 bases). The CDR3 consists of 15 residues. Trimming cost V 7 bases and J 4 bases, with 17 bases left between them.